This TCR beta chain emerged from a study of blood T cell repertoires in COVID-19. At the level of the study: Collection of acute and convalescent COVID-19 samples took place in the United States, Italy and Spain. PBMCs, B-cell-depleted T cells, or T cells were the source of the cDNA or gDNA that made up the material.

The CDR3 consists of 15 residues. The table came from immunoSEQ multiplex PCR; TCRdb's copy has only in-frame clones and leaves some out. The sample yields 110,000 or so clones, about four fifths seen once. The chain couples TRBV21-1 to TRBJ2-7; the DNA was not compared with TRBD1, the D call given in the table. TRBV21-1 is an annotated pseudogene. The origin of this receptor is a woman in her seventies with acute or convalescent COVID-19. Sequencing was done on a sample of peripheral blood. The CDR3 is CASTQPGQALCEQYV. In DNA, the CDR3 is TGTGCCAGCACACAACCGGGACAGGCTTTGTGCGAGCAGTACGTC.